This TCR beta chain was captured in a study of shared clonotypes between healthy human individuals. Study summary: The donor pool was made up of a couple of women and three men aged 18 to 49. Study findings and constraints: Depth of sequencing was expected to influence donor clonotype sharing.

The table lists this clone with a few counts. Its antigen is currently unknown. In the original workflow: Junction-only sequences produced by ImmunoSEQ had no quality scores, so filtering differed. TCRdb's copy holds only in-frame clones and misses some; the assay was immunoSEQ multiplex PCR. D and trimming come from the DNA, and the V and J calls and clone size come from that table. The sample includes some 470,000 clones, roughly four fifths of them seen just once. Unsorted samples drew genomic DNA from about 90 million PBMCs. Sequencing was performed on PBMCs. This receptor was identified in a woman aged 40 to 50 in good health. Some clones in this sample may be carry-over from other donors' samples.

CDR3 in amino acids: CASSVGGVRDEKLFF. In DNA form, the CDR3 reads TGTGCCAGCAGCGTAGGGGGGGTAAGGGATGAAAAACTGTTTTTT. The V and J genes are TRBV9 and TRBJ1-4; a possible D gene is TRBD1 (5 bases). V was trimmed by 0 bases and J by 6 bases, leaving 12 bases between them. The germline V gene encodes CDR1 SGDLS and CDR2 YYNGEE. The CDR3 sequence is 15 residues long.